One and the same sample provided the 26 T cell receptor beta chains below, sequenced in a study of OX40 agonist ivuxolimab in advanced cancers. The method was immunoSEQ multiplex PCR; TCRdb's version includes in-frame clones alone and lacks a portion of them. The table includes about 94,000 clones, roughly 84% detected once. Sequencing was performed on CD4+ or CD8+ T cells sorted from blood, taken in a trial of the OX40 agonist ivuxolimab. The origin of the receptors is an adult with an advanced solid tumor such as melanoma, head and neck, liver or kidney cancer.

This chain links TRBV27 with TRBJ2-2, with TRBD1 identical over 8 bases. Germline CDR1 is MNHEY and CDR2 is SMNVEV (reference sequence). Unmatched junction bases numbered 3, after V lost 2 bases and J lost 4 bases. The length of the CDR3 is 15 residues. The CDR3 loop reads CASSLSTGGTGELFF. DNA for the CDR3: TGTGCCAGCAGTTTAAGCACAGGGGGCACCGGGGAGCTGTTTTTT.

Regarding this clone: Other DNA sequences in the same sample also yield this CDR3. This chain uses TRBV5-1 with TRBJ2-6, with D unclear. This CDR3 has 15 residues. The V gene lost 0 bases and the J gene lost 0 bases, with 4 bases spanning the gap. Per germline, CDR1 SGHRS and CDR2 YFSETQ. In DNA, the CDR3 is TGCGCCAGCAGCTTGGAGGGCTCTGGGGCCAACGTCCTGACTTTC. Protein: CASSLEGSGANVLTF.

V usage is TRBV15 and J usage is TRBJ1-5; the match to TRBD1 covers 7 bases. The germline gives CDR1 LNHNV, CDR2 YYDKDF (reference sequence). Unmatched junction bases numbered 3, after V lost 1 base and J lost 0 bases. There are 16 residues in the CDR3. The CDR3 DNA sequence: TGTGCCACCAGCAGAGCCACAGGGGTTAGCAATCAGCCCCAGCATTTT. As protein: CATSRATGVSNQPQHF.

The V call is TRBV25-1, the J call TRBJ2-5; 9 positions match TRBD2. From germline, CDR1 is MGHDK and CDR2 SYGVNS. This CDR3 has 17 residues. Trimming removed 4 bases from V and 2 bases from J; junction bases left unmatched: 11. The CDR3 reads CASSAIPGLALQETQYF. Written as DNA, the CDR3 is TGTGCCAGCAGTGCTATCCCGGGACTAGCATTACAAGAGACCCAGTACTTC.

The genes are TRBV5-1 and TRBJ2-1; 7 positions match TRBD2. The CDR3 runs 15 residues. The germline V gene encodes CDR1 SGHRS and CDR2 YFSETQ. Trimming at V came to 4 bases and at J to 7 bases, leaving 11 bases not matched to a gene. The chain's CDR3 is CASSAEGLAANEQFF. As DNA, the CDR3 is TGCGCCAGCAGCGCGGAGGGGCTAGCGGCGAATGAGCAGTTCTTC.

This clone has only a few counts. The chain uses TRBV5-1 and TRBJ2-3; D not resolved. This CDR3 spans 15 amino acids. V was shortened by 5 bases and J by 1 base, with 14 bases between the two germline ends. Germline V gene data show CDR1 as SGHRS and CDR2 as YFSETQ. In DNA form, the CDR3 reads TGCGCCAGCAGGCCGGGTAGTGTGGGCACAGATACGCAGTATTTT. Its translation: CASRPGSVGTDTQYF.

CDR3 nucleotides: TGTGCCAGTAGTAACCGGGACAGGGGAGGTAATTCACCCCTCCACTTT. Protein product: CASSNRDRGGNSPLHF. The chain recombines TRBV19 with TRBJ1-6; 10 bases agree with TRBD1. Germline V lookup: CDR1 LNHDA, CDR2 SQIVND (reference sequence). V was pared by 4 bases and J by 6 bases, with 6 bases of the junction left unmatched. The CDR3 is 16 amino acids.

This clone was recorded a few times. The CDR3 spells CASSRDGYEQYF. In DNA form, the CDR3 reads TGTGCCAGCTCACGGGACGGCTACGAGCAGTACTTC. The chain carries TRBV18 and TRBJ2-7; D may match TRBD1 or TRBD2 (5 bases each). CDR1 KGHSH and CDR2 LQKENI come from the germline V gene. The V and J ends lost 4 bases and 3 bases respectively, with 7 bases between them. This CDR3 contains 12 residues.

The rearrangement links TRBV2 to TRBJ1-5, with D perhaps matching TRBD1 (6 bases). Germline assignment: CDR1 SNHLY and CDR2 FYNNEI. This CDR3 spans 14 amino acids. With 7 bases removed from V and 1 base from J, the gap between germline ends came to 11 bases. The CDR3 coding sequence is TGTGCCAGCACAAACAGGGTGAGCAATCAGCCCCAGCATTTT. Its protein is CASTNRVSNQPQHF.

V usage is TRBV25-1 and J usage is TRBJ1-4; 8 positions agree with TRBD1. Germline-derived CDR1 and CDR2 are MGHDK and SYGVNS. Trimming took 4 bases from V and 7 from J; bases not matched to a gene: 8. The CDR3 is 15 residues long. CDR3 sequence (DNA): TGTGCCAGCAGTGGGACGACAGGGGCGGGTGAAAAACTGTTTTTT. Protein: CASSGTTGAGEKLFF. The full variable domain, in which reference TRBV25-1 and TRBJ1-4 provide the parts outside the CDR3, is EADIYQTPRYLVIGTGKKITLECSQTMGHDKMYWYQQDPGMELHLIHYSYGVNSTEKGDLSSESTVSRIRTEHFPLTLESARPSHTSQYLCASSGTTGAGEKLFFGSGTQLSVL.

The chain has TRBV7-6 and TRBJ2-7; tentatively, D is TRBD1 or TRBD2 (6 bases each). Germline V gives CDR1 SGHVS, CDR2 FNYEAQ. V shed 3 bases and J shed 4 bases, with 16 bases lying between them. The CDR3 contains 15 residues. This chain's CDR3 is CASSLQEGVHYEQYF. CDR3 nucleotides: TGTGCCAGCAGCTTGCAGGAGGGGGTTCATTACGAGCAGTACTTC.

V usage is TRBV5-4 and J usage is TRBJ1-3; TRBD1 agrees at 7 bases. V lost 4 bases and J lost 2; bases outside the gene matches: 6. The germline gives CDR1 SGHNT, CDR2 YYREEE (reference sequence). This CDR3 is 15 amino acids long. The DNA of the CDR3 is TGTGCCAGCAGCCGAGGGACAGTCGCTGGAAACACCATATATTTT. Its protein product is CASSRGTVAGNTIYF.

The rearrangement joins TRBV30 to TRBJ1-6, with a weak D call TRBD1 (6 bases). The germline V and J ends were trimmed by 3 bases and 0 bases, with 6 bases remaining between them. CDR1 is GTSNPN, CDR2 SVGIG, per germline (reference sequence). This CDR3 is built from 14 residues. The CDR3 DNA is TGTGCCTGGAGGGACAGCTCCTATAATTCACCCCTCCACTTT. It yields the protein CAWRDSSYNSPLHF.

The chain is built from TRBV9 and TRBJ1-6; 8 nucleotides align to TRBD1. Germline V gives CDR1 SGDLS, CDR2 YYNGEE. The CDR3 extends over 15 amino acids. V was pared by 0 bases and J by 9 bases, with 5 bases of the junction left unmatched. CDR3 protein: CASSVEDRVGSPLHF. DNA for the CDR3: TGTGCCAGCAGCGTAGAGGACAGGGTCGGTTCACCCCTCCACTTT.

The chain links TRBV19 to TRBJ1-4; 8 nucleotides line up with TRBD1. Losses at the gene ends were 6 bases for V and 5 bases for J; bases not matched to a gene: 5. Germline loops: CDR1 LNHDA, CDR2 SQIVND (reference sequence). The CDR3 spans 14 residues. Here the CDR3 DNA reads TGTGCCAGTAGCCGGGACAGGCAGAATGAAAAACTGTTTTTT. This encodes CASSRDRQNEKLFF.

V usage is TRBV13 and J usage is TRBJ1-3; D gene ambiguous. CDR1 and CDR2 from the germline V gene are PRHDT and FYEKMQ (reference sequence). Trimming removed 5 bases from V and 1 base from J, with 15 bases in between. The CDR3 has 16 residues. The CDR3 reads CASSLRRGLSGNTIYF. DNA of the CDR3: TGTGCCAGCAGCCTCCGTCGGGGATTATCTGGAAACACCATATATTTT.

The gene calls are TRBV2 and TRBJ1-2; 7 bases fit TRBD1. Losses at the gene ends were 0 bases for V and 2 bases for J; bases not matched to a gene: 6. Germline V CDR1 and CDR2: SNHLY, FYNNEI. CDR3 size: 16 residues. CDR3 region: CASSEATPGGNYGYTF. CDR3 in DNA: TGTGCCAGCAGTGAAGCCACCCCAGGGGGGAACTATGGCTACACCTTC.

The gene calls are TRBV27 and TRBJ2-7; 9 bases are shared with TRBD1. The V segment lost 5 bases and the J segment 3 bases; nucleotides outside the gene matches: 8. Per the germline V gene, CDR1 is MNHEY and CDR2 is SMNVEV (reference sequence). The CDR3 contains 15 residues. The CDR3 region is CASSTETGGNYEQYF. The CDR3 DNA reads TGTGCCAGCAGTACCGAGACAGGGGGGAACTACGAGCAGTACTTC.

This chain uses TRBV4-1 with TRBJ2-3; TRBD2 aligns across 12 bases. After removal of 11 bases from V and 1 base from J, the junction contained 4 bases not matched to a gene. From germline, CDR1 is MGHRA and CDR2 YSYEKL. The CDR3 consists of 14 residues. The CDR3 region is CASRLAGGTDTQYF. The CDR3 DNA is TGCGCCTCCCGACTAGCGGGGGGCACAGATACGCAGTATTTT.

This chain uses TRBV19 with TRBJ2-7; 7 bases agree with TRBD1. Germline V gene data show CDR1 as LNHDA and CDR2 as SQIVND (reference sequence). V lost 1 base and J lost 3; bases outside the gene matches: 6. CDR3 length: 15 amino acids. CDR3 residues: CASSIGLDRNYEQYF. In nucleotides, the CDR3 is TGTGCCAGTAGTATAGGCCTGGACAGGAACTACGAGCAGTACTTC.

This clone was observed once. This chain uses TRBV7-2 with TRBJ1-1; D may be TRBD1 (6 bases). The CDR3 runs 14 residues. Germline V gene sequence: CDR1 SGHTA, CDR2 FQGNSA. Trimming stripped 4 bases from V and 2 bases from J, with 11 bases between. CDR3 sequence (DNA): TGTGCCAGCAGCTCCTCCAGGGGAAACACTGAAGCTTTCTTT. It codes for CASSSSRGNTEAFF.

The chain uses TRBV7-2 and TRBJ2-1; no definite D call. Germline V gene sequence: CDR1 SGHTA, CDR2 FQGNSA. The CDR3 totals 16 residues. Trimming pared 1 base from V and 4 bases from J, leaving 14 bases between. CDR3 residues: CASSLVGSARYNEQFF. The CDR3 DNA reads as TGTGCCAGCAGCTTAGTGGGGTCGGCCAGGTACAATGAGCAGTTCTTC.

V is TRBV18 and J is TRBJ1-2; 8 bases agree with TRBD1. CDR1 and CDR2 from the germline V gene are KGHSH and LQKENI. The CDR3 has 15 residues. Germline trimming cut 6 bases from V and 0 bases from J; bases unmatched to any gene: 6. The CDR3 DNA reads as TGTGCCAGCTCGTACGACAGGGGATCTAACTATGGCTACACCTTC. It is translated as CASSYDRGSNYGYTF. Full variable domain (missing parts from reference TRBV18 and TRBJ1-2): NAGVMQNPRHLVRRRGQEARLRCSPMKGHSHVYWYRQLPEEGLKFMVYLQKENIIDESGMPKERFSAEFPKEGPSILRIQQVVRGDSAAYFCASSYDRGSNYGYTFGSGTRLTVV.

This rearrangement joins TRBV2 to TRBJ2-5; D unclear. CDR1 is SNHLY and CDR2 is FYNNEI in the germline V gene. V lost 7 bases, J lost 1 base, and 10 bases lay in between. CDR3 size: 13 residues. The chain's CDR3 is CASKGRAQETQYF. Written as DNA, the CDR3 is TGTGCCAGCAAGGGAAGGGCCCAAGAGACCCAGTACTTC.

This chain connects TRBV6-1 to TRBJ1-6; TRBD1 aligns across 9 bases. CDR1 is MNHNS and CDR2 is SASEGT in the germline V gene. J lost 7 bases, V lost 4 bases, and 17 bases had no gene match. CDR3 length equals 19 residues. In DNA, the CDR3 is TGTGCCAGCAGTGCGTATACCGGGACAGGGACGTTGCAGAATTCACCCCTCCACTTT. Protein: CASSAYTGTGTLQNSPLHF.

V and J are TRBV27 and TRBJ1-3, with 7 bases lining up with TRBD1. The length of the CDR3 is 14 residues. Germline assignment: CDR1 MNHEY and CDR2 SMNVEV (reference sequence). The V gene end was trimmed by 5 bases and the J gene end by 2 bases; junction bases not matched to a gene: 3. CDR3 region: CASSPQGTGNTIYF. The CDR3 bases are TGTGCCAGCAGTCCACAGGGGACTGGAAACACCATATATTTT.